This T cell receptor beta chain was recorded in a study of blood T cell repertoires in COVID-19. The study recruited people aged roughly 18 to 89 years across approximately 25 US areas. Here immunoSEQ multiplex PCR was the method, and the copy in TCRdb shows in-frame clones only, minus some. The sample has 350,000 to 450,000 clones, around 83% seen once; the top ten hold 5.1%. Germline V gene sequence: CDR1 SGHKS, CDR2 YYEKEE (reference sequence). This CDR3 comprises 15 residues. V dropped 4 bases and J dropped 11 bases, with 24 bases sitting between them. The V call is TRBV5-5, the J call TRBJ1-1, with D possibly matching TRBD1 (6 bases). This TCR came from a woman aged 45-65 years who had recovered from COVID-19. The sample comprised PBMCs or T cells enriched from blood (not recorded which). The CDR3: CASSLAGTTFPEAFF. DNA for the CDR3: TGTGCCAGCAGCCTAGCCGGGACAACCTTCCCCGAGGCTTTCTTT.